This T cell receptor beta chain was sequenced for a study of tumor-infiltrating lymphocytes in localized non-small cell lung cancer. Study outcomes and limitations: Different pieces of the same tissue were used for each assay. TCRbeta sequencing showed higher T cell infiltration in tumors than uninvolved lung.

This table comes from immunoSEQ multiplex PCR, and its TCRdb copy is limited to in-frame clones, with some not included. The data show 21,000 or so clones, with roughly 73% seen just once and approximately 5.8% held by the top ten. In this sample, this clone turned up a few times. Its antigen is undetermined. Between the trimmed V and J ends, which lost 4 bases and 2 bases, there was a span of 12 bases. Germline V gives CDR1 SGHRS, CDR2 YFSETQ. The CDR3 runs 14 residues. V usage is TRBV5-1 and J usage is TRBJ2-5, with D perhaps TRBD1 (6 bases). This receptor was obtained from a human donor with non-small cell lung cancer. The sequencing input was lung tumor tissue. CDR3 bases: TGCGCCAGCAGCGCTGGACAGCCACAAGAGACCCAGTACTTC. Protein product: CASSAGQPQETQYF.